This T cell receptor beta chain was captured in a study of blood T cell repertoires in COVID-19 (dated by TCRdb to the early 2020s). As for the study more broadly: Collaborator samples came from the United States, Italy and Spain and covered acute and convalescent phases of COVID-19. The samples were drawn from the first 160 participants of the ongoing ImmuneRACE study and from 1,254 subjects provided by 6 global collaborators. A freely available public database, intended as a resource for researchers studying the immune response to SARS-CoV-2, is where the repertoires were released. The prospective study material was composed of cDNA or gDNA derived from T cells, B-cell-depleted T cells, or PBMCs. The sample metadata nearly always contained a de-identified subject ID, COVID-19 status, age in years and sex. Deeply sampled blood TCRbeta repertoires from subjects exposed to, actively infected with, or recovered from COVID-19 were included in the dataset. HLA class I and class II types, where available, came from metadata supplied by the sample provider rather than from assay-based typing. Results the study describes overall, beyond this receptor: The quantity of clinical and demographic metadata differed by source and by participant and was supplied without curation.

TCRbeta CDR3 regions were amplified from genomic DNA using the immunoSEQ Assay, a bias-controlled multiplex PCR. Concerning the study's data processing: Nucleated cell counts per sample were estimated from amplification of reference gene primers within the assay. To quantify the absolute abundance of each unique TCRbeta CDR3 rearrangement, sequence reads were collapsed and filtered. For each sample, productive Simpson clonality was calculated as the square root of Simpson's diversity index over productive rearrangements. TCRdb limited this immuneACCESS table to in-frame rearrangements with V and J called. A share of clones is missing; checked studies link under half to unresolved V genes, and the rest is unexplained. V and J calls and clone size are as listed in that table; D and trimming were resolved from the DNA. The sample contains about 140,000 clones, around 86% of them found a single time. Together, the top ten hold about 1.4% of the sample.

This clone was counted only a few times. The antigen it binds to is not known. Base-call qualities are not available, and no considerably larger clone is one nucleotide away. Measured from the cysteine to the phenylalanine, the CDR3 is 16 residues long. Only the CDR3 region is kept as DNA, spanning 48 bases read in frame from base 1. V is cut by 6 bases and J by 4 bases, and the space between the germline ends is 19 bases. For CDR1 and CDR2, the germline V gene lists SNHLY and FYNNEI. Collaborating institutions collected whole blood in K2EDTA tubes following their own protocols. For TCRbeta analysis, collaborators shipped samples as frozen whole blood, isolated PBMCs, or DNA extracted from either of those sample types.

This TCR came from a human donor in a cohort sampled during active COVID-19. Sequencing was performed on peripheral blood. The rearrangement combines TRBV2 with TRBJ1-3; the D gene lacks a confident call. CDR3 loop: CASSLETLKLGNTIYF. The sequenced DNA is TGTGCCAGCAGCCTAGAGACTCTCAAGTTAGGAAACACCATATATTTT.